These 9 T cell receptor beta chains originate from one sample sequenced in a study of blood T cell repertoires in COVID-19. Repertoires were generated with immunoSEQ multiplex PCR, while TCRdb's copy carries only in-frame clones and drops some. This sample has 150,000 to 160,000 clones, with more than 85% found just once. Sequences were obtained from peripheral blood. The origin of the receptors is a woman in her 70s with acute or convalescent COVID-19.

The V and J genes are TRBV29-1 and TRBJ2-4; 10 nucleotides agree with TRBD2. Germline CDR1 SQVTM, CDR2 ANQGSEA. V dropped 6 bases and J dropped 0; count of bases not matched to a gene: 26. CDR3 length: 22 residues. This chain's CDR3 is CSVASPGLAGAQEPLAKNIQYF. CDR3 bases: TGCAGCGTCGCCTCCCCAGGGCTAGCGGGGGCCCAGGAACCGTTAGCCAAAAACATTCAGTACTTC.

The chain uses TRBV7-2 and TRBJ1-2; a weak D match, TRBD1 (6 bases). The V gene's germline CDR1 is SGHTA and CDR2 FQGNSA. The CDR3 is made up of 15 amino acids. V was pared by 1 base and J by 5 bases, with 14 bases between. CDR3 sequence: CASSLGGGQGYGYTF. The CDR3 DNA sequence: TGTGCCAGCAGCTTAGGGGGGGGCCAGGGGTATGGCTACACCTTC.

This chain links TRBV11-2 with TRBJ2-2; a possible D gene is TRBD1 (6 bases). This CDR3 spans 15 amino acids. V shed 5 bases and J shed 6 bases, with 16 bases lying between them. Germline values: CDR1 SGHAT, CDR2 FQNNGV. CDR3: CASSRQVADPGELFF. The DNA for the CDR3 is TGTGCCAGCAGCCGACAGGTCGCCGACCCCGGGGAGCTGTTTTTT.

V usage is TRBV5-5 and J usage is TRBJ1-4, with TRBD1 identical over 10 bases. Germline V gene data show CDR1 as SGHKS and CDR2 as YYEKEE (reference sequence). Trimming at V came to 4 bases and at J to 5 bases, leaving 8 bases not matched to a gene. The CDR3 length is 16 residues. The CDR3 here is CASSPSRTGGNEKLFF. The CDR3 coding sequence is TGTGCCAGCAGCCCCTCCAGGACAGGGGGGAATGAAAAACTGTTTTTT.

The chain combines TRBV4-2 with TRBJ1-2; D is perhaps TRBD1 (6 bases). The CDR3 has 15 amino acids. V dropped 3 bases and J dropped 3 bases, with 14 bases sitting between them. Germline CDR1 LGHNA, CDR2 YNFKEQ. CDR3 bases: TGTGCCAGCAGCCACCAACAGGGAGAAGACTATGGCTACACCTTC. Translation gives CASSHQQGEDYGYTF.

This clone was seen more than once but under ten times. The chain joins TRBV27 to TRBJ1-6, with 7 bases fitting TRBD1. This CDR3 is 14 amino acids long. Germline V gene lookup returns CDR1 MNHEY and CDR2 SMNVEV (reference sequence). The V and J ends lost 4 bases and 7 bases, in that order; junction bases with no gene match: 4. The CDR3 DNA reads as TGTGCCAGCAGTTCACAGGGGTGGAATTCACCCCTCCACTTT. Translation: CASSSQGWNSPLHF.

The chain uses TRBV19 and TRBJ1-4; tentative D call: TRBD1 (6 bases). V was trimmed by 3 bases and J by 4 bases, leaving 12 bases between them. The CDR3 length is 15 residues. Germline lookup yields CDR1 LNHDA and CDR2 SQIVND (reference sequence). The DNA of the CDR3 is TGTGCCAGTAGTATCGCAGGGGCCTTTAATGAAAAACTGTTTTTT. This gives the protein CASSIAGAFNEKLFF.

The chain combines TRBV18 with TRBJ1-5; D might be TRBD1 (6 bases). CDR1 is KGHSH and CDR2 is LQKENI in the germline V gene. The CDR3 covers 18 residues. Trimming removed 1 base at V and 0 bases at J, with 16 bases between. The DNA of the CDR3 is TGTGCCAGCTCACCACGAGCGGCCCAGGGGTATAGCAATCAGCCCCAGCATTTT. Translation gives CASSPRAAQGYSNQPQHF.

This chain uses TRBV5-6 with TRBJ2-1, with TRBD1 matching over 8 bases. The CDR3 loop spans 18 amino acids. Looked up from germline, CDR1 is SGHDT and CDR2 is YYEEEE. V shed 2 bases, J shed 5 bases, and the junction held 15 bases outside the gene matches. The CDR3 DNA reads as TGTGCCAGCAGCTTTGCAGGGTCGGCAGGGGGCCTTCACAATGAGCAGTTCTTC. As protein: CASSFAGSAGGLHNEQFF.